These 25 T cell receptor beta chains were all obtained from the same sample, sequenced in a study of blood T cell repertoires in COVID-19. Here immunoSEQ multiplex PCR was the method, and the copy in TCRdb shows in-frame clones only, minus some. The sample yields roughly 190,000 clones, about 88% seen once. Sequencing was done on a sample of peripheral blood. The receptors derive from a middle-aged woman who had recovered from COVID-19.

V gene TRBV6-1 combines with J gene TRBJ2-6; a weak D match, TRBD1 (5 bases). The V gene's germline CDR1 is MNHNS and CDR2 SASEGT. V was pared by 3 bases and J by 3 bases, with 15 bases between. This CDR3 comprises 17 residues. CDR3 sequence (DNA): TGTGCCAGCAGTGATTTAGTTTTAGGGGTTGGGGCCAACGTCCTGACTTTC. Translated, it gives CASSDLVLGVGANVLTF.

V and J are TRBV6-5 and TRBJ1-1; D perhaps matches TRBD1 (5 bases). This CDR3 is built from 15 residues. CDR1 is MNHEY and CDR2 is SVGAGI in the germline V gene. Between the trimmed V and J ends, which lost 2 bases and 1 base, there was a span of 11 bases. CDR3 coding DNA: TGTGCCAGCAGTTACCTCCAGGGTGGGAACACTGAAGCTTTCTTT. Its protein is CASSYLQGGNTEAFF.

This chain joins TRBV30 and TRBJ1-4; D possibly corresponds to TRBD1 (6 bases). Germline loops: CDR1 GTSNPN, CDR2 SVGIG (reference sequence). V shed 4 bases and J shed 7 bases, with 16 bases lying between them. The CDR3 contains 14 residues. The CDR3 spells CAWNSRGLGEKLFF. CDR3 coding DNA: TGTGCCTGGAATTCGCGGGGGCTTGGTGAAAAACTGTTTTTT.

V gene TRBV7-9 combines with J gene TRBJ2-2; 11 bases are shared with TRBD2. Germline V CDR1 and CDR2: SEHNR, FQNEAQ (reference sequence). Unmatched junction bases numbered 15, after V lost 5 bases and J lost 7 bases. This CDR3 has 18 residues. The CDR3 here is CASSPPILAGESSGELFF. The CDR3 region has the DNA TGTGCCAGCAGCCCGCCTATACTAGCGGGAGAGTCTAGCGGGGAGCTGTTTTTT.

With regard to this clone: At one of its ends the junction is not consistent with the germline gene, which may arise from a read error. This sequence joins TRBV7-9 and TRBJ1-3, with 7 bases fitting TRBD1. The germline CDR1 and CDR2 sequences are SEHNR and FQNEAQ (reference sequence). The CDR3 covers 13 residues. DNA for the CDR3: TGTGCCAGCAGCTTAGCGGGGGACAGACACAAGAATTTT. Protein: CASSLAGDRHKNF.

DNA for the CDR3: TGTGCCTGGAGGGACAGGGTGGGTCAGCCCCAGCATTTT. This gives the protein CAWRDRVGQPQHF. This chain connects TRBV30 to TRBJ1-5; 8 nucleotides align to TRBD1. Germline V gene data show CDR1 as GTSNPN and CDR2 as SVGIG (reference sequence). CDR3 size: 13 residues. V dropped 3 bases and J dropped 6; count of bases not matched to a gene: 4.

CDR3 nucleotide sequence: TGTGCCAGTAGTCCCAGGGGTCACACTGAAGCTTTCTTT. Encoded protein: CASSPRGHTEAFF. The chain couples TRBV19 to TRBJ1-1; TRBD1 is a possible D gene (6 bases). V lost 5 bases and J 3 bases, leaving 10 bases between the germline ends. This CDR3 is 13 amino acids long. Germline V lookup: CDR1 LNHDA, CDR2 SQIVND (reference sequence).

The CDR3 coding sequence is TGTGCCACCGCTAGGAGTGCCGGCTATGGCTACACCTTC. Protein sequence: CATARSAGYGYTF. The rearrangement uses TRBV12-3 or TRBV12-4 and TRBJ1-2; no clear D gene. Trimming removed 10 bases at V and 4 bases at J, with 16 bases between. This CDR3 has 13 amino acids.

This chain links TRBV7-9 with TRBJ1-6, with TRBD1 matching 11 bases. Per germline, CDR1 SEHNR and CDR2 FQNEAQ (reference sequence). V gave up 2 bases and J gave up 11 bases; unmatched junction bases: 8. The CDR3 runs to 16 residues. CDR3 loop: CASSLFRDRGSPPLHF. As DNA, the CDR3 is TGTGCCAGCAGCTTATTCCGGGACAGGGGGTCTCCACCCCTCCACTTT.

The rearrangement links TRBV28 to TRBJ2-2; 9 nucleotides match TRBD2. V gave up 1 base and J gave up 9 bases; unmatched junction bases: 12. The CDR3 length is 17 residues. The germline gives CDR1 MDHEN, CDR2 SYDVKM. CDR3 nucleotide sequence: TGTGCCAGCAGTTTATTCCCAGGCGGGAGGGCCAATCGGGAGCTGTTTTTT. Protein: CASSLFPGGRANRELFF. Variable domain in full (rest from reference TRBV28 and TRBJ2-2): DVKVTQSSRYLVKRTGEKVFLECVQDMDHENMFWYRQDPGLGLRLIYFSYDVKMKEKGDIPEGYSVSREKKERFSLILESASTNQTSMYLCASSLFPGGRANRELFFGEGSRLTVL.

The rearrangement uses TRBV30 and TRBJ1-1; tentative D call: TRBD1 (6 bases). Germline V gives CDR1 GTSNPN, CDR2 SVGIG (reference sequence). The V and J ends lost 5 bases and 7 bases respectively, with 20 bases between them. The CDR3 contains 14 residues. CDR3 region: CAWCINRAGSEAFF. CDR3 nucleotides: TGTGCCTGGTGCATAAACAGGGCTGGAAGTGAAGCTTTCTTT.

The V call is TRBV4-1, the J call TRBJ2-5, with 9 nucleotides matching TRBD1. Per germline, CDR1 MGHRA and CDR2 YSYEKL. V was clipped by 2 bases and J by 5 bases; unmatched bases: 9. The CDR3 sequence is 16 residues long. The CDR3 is CASSQNSDRGLETQYF. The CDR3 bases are TGCGCCAGCAGCCAAAACTCGGACAGGGGTTTGGAGACCCAGTACTTC.

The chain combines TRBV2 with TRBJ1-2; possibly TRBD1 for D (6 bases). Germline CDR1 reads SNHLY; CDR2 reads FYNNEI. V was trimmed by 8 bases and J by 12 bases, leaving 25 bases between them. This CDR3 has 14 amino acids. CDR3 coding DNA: TGTGCCAGCCGCGGGGCGGGGGGGCCGCAACTGGACACCTTC. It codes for CASRGAGGPQLDTF.

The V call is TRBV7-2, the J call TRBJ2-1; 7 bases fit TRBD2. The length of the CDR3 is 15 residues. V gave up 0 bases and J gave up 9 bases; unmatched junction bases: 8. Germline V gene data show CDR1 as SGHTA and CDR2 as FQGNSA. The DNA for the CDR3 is TGTGCCAGCAGCTTAGCCCTGACTAGCTCAGGTGAGCAGTTCTTC. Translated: CASSLALTSSGEQFF.

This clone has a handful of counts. The CDR3 bases are TGTGCCAGCAGTCCTGGCAGTAACTATGGCTACACCTTC. Translation gives CASSPGSNYGYTF. The V call is TRBV6-6, the J call TRBJ1-2; D call uncertain. CDR1 and CDR2 (germline): MNHNY, SVGAGI (reference sequence). CDR3 length: 13 amino acids. V was pared by 5 bases and J by 1 base, with 8 bases between.

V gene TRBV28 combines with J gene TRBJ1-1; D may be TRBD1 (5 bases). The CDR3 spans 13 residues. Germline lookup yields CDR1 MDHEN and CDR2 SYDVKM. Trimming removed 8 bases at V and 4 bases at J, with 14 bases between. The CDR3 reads CASLRKDITEAFF. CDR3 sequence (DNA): TGTGCCAGCCTGAGAAAGGACATCACTGAAGCTTTCTTT.

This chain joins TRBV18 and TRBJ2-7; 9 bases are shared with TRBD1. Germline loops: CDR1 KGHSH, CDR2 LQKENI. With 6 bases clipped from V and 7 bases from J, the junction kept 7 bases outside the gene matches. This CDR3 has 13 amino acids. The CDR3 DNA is TGTGCCAGCTCGCAGGGGACAGGGCAAGAGCAGTACTTC. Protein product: CASSQGTGQEQYF.

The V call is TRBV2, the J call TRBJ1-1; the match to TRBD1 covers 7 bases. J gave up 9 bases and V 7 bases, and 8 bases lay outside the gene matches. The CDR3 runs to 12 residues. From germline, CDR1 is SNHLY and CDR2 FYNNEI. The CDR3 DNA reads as TGTGCCAGCACTCTGGGACAGCCAAAAGCTTTCTTT. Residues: CASTLGQPKAFF.

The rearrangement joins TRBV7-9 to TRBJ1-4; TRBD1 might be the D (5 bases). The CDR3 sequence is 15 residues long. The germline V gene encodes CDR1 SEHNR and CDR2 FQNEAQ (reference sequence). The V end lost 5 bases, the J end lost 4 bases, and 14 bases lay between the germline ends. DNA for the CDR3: TGTGCCAGCAGCCCCGGAGGGGCGCGTAATGAAAAACTGTTTTTT. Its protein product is CASSPGGARNEKLFF.

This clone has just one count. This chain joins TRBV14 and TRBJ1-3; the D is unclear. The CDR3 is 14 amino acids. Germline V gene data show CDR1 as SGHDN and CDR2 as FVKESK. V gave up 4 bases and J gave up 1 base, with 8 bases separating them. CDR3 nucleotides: TGTGCCAGCAGCCCGGTTATGTCTGGAAACACCATATATTTT. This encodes CASSPVMSGNTIYF.

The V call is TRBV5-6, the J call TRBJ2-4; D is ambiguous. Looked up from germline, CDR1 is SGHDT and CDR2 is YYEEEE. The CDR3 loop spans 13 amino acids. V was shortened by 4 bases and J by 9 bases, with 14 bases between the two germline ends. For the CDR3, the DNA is TGTGCCAGCAGCCCTTCTGGGCAGCCCATTCAGTACTTC. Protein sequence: CASSPSGQPIQYF.

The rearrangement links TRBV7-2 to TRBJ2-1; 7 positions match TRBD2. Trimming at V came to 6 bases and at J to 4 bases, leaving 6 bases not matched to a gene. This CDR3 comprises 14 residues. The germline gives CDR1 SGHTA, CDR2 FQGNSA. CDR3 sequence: CASSQLLAYNEQFF. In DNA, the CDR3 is TGTGCCAGCAGTCAACTACTAGCGTACAATGAGCAGTTCTTC.

The chain's CDR3 is CAIGGGSETQYF. CDR3 in DNA: TGTGCCATCGGGGGAGGTTCCGAGACCCAGTACTTC. The rearrangement joins TRBV6-5 to TRBJ2-5; maybe TRBD2 (6 bases). Trimming cost V 10 bases and J 5 bases, with 14 bases left between them. The CDR3 is 12 amino acids. Germline V CDR1 and CDR2: MNHEY, SVGAGI.

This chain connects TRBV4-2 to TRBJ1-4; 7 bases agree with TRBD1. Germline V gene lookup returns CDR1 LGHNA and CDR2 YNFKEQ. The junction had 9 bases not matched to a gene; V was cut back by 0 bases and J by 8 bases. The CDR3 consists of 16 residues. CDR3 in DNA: TGTGCCAGCAGCCAAGATGAGACAGGGCTTGGAGAAAAACTGTTTTTT. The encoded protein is CASSQDETGLGEKLFF.

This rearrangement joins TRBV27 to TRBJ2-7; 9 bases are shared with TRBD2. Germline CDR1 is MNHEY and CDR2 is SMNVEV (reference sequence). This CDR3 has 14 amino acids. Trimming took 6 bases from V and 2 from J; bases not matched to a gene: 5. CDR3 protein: CASRETSGAYEQYF. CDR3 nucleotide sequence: TGTGCCAGCAGGGAGACTAGCGGTGCCTACGAGCAGTACTTC.